These 24 T cell receptor beta chains were sequenced from one sample in a study of T cells in Graves' hyperthyroidism and ophthalmopathy. The CDR3 regions of TCR beta were amplified from RNA transcripts. First-round RT-PCR with HTBI primers amplified the TCR CDR3 region. TCRdb independently ran MiXCR on the multiplex PCR reads; one entry per CDR3 protein. The profile shows 500,000 to 750,000 distinct CDR3 sequences, over 12% of them singletons. Sequences were obtained from blood. All receptors derive from a woman between 18 and 29 years old with Graves' ophthalmopathy.

A remark on this clonotype: One junction end does not reproduce the germline sequence, and a read error may be involved. The chain joins TRBV7-9 to TRBJ2-4; D gene uncertain. The CDR3 covers 16 residues. Looked up from germline, CDR1 is SEHNR and CDR2 is FQNEAQ (reference sequence). This CDR3 reads CASSQESPRAKNIQYF. The DNA of the CDR3 is TGCGCCAGCAGCCAAGAGTCCCCCAGGGCCAAAAACATTCAGTACTTC.

This clonotype has a count of ten or more. This chain connects TRBV7-2 to TRBJ2-7; TRBD2 aligns across 7 bases. This CDR3 is 14 amino acids long. CDR1 and CDR2 (germline): SGHTA, FQGNSA. After removal of 5 bases from V and 4 bases from J, the junction contained 8 bases not matched to a gene. CDR3 sequence (DNA): TGTGCCAGCAGCCCGGGGGGAGTTGTGTACGAGCAGTACTTC. Its protein product is CASSPGGVVYEQYF.

This chain connects TRBV11-3 to TRBJ1-2; 7 bases agree with TRBD1. Germline V lookup: CDR1 SGHNT, CDR2 YENEEA. The CDR3 has 14 residues. J gave up 5 bases and V 1 base, and 4 bases lay outside the gene matches. CDR3 sequence (DNA): TGTGCCAGCAGCTTAGCGACAGGGAGGTATGGCTACACCTTC. It specifies CASSLATGRYGYTF.

This clonotype was picked up many times. V is TRBV28 and J is TRBJ2-1, with 9 bases aligning to TRBD1. Germline CDR1 is MDHEN and CDR2 is SYDVKM. V was clipped by 6 bases and J by 4 bases; unmatched bases: 4. The CDR3 is 14 amino acids. The DNA for the CDR3 is TGTGCCAGCAGAGGGGACAGGGTTTACAATGAGCAGTTCTTC. This sequence encodes CASRGDRVYNEQFF.

In its sample, this clonotype was seen a few times. The J gene is TRBJ1-2, the V gene TRBV19; D perhaps matches TRBD1 (6 bases). This CDR3 has 15 residues. Trimming shortened V by 6 bases and J by 4 bases, and 18 bases separated the two germline ends. Germline assignment: CDR1 LNHDA and CDR2 SQIVND (reference sequence). DNA of the CDR3: TGTGCCAGTAGGGTCTCGCGGGGGCTTGGCTATGGCTACACCTTC. It yields the protein CASRVSRGLGYGYTF.

There are many counts of this clonotype. The chain recombines TRBV2 with TRBJ2-7, with D tentatively TRBD2 (6 bases). The germline V and J ends were trimmed by 4 bases and 3 bases, with 13 bases remaining between them. Germline values: CDR1 SNHLY, CDR2 FYNNEI. The CDR3 sequence is 14 residues long. CDR3 loop: CASSGEEIFYEQYF. The CDR3 nucleotides read TGTGCCAGCAGTGGGGAGGAAATTTTCTACGAGCAGTACTTC.

This clonotype was detected many times. The chain uses TRBV30 and TRBJ2-5; D is unresolved. V was pared by 0 bases and J by 2 bases, with 7 bases between. The CDR3 consists of 13 residues. Germline CDR1 and CDR2: GTSNPN and SVGIG (reference sequence). CDR3 DNA sequence: TGTGCCTGGAGTGTCGGGCAGCAAGAGACCCAGTACTTC. This encodes CAWSVGQQETQYF.

This clonotype was found a few times. The CDR3 sequence: CASSLIGQAPFPNGYTF. The CDR3 nucleotides are TGTGCCAGCAGTTTAATAGGACAGGCGCCTTTTCCGAATGGCTACACCTTC. The V and J genes are TRBV12-3 or TRBV12-4 and TRBJ1-2, with 7 bases fitting TRBD1. The J segment lost 6 bases and the V segment lost 2 bases, leaving 15 bases of the junction unmatched. The CDR3 covers 17 residues.

As regards this clonotype: With a much larger clone just one base away, this may be a read error. The genes are TRBV7-9 and TRBJ2-7; D gene uncertain. CDR1 is SEHNR, CDR2 FQNEAQ, per germline (reference sequence). The CDR3 is made up of 13 amino acids. Trimming took 7 bases from V and 2 from J, leaving 12 bases between them. CDR3 coding DNA: TGTGCCAGCACCGGTCCCAGGCCCTACGAGCAGTACTTC. Translation: CASTGPRPYEQYF.

This clonotype was observed many times. The genes are TRBV6-1 and TRBJ1-3; 8 bases agree with TRBD1. Looked up from germline, CDR1 is MNHNS and CDR2 is SASEGT. With V trimmed by 7 bases and J by 0 bases, 5 bases remained unmatched. This CDR3 contains 15 residues. CDR3 region: CASTQTGGSGNTIYF. DNA of the CDR3: TGTGCCAGCACCCAAACAGGGGGCTCTGGAAACACCATATATTTT.

Comment on this clonotype: A read error may be the cause here, since a much bigger clone is one base away. The chain carries TRBV5-1 and TRBJ1-6; maybe TRBD1 (5 bases). The germline V gene encodes CDR1 SGHRS and CDR2 YFSETQ. This CDR3 spans 16 amino acids. CDR3: CASGLAPGQGGPPLHF. In DNA, the CDR3 is TGCGCCAGCGGCTTGGCCCCGGGGCAGGGTGGACCACCCCTCCACTTT.

This chain uses TRBV25-1 with TRBJ2-2; a possible D gene is TRBD1 (6 bases). CDR1 is MGHDK, CDR2 SYGVNS, per germline. V shed 1 base and J shed 3 bases, with 12 bases lying between them. The CDR3 is 16 residues long. CDR3 residues: CASSESGRGHTGELFF. CDR3 coding DNA: TGTGCCAGCAGTGAATCAGGCAGGGGTCACACCGGGGAGCTGTTTTTT.

This clonotype was counted at least ten times. The chain has TRBV7-2 and TRBJ2-7; 8 bases agree with TRBD1. This CDR3 region has 15 residues. The ends lost 0 bases at V and 6 bases at J; junction bases unmatched: 7. Germline values: CDR1 SGHTA, CDR2 FQGNSA. The CDR3: CASSLAGTGGLEQYF. CDR3 nucleotides: TGTGCCAGCAGCTTAGCGGGTACAGGGGGTCTCGAGCAGTACTTC. The full variable domain, its missing parts supplied by reference TRBV7-2 and TRBJ2-7, is GAGVSQSPSNKVTEKGKDVELRCDPISGHTALYWYRQSLGQGLEFLIYFQGNSAPDKSGLPSDRFSAERTGGSVSTLTIQRTQQEDSAVYLCASSLAGTGGLEQYFGPGTRLTVT.

This clonotype was counted at least ten times. V gene TRBV20-1 combines with J gene TRBJ2-3; TRBD2 matches at 11 bases. The CDR3 covers 14 residues. The germline CDR1 and CDR2 sequences are DFQATT and SNEGSKA (reference sequence). The V gene end was trimmed by 6 bases and the J gene end by 4 bases; junction bases not matched to a gene: 6. The DNA for the CDR3 is TGCAGTGCGTTAGCGGGAGGGCCCTCAGATACGCAGTATTTT. It is translated as CSALAGGPSDTQYF.

This clonotype appeared many times. V gene TRBV20-1 combines with J gene TRBJ2-2, with no clear D. The CDR3 totals 14 residues. The V end lost 0 bases, the J end lost 1 base, and 6 bases lay between the germline ends. Per the germline V gene, CDR1 is DFQATT and CDR2 is SNEGSKA (reference sequence). The DNA for the CDR3 is TGCAGTGCTAGAGATTTCCAGAACACCGGGGAGCTGTTTTTT. This sequence encodes CSARDFQNTGELFF.

This clonotype was detected ten times or more. The chain combines TRBV6-1 with TRBJ2-3; 7 bases map to TRBD2. With V trimmed by 5 bases and J by 1 base, 6 bases remained unmatched. From germline, CDR1 is MNHNS and CDR2 SASEGT. This CDR3 contains 15 residues. The CDR3 loop reads CASSYRLAGTDTQYF. The CDR3 coding sequence is TGTGCCAGCAGTTATAGGCTAGCGGGCACAGATACGCAGTATTTT.

This clonotype was recorded many times. This CDR3 is CASSYPMIRRSTTEAFF. The CDR3 nucleotides read TGTGCCAGCAGTTATCCCATGATTAGGCGGAGCACCACTGAAGCTTTCTTT. The chain is built from TRBV6-5 and TRBJ1-1; no clear D. Trimming removed 3 bases at V and 4 bases at J, with 21 bases between. The CDR3 runs 17 residues. Looked up from germline, CDR1 is MNHEY and CDR2 is SVGAGI.

V is TRBV5-8 and J is TRBJ2-7, with D perhaps matching TRBD1 or TRBD2 (5 bases each). This CDR3 has 13 amino acids. The V and J ends lost 5 bases and 7 bases respectively, with 16 bases between them. From germline, CDR1 is SGHTS and CDR2 YDEGEE. The CDR3 region is CASRHSGALEQYF. CDR3 nucleotides: TGTGCCAGCAGGCATTCCGGGGCCCTGGAGCAGTACTTC.

V and J are TRBV6-8 and TRBJ2-2; 8 nucleotides agree with TRBD1. Germline-derived CDR1 and CDR2 are MNHGY and SAAAGT. Trimming took 2 bases from V and 6 from J; bases not matched to a gene: 8. The CDR3 is 16 amino acids. CDR3 sequence reads: CASSYARQGYPGELFF. The CDR3 DNA follows: TGTGCCAGCAGTTACGCGAGACAGGGGTATCCCGGGGAGCTGTTTTTT.

The gene calls are TRBV10-3 and TRBJ1-5; 8 bases align to TRBD1. Germline CDR1 and CDR2: ENHRY and SYGVKD. The V segment lost 3 bases and the J segment 4 bases; nucleotides outside the gene matches: 5. The CDR3 length is 15 residues. CDR3 sequence reads: CAISDRGQGNQPQHF. CDR3 DNA: TGTGCCATCAGTGATCGCGGACAGGGTAATCAGCCCCAGCATTTT.

V usage is TRBV29-1 and J usage is TRBJ1-5, with a weak D call TRBD1 (5 bases). The CDR3 spans 13 residues. Germline assignment: CDR1 SQVTM and CDR2 ANQGSEA. The V gene lost 6 bases and the J gene lost 6 bases, with 15 bases spanning the gap. The CDR3 protein is CSVLGEGSQPQHF. CDR3 DNA: TGCAGCGTCCTAGGGGAGGGGAGTCAGCCCCAGCATTTT.

This clonotype occurred a few times. The genes are TRBV6-1 and TRBJ2-3; D perhaps matches TRBD2 (6 bases). Trimming left V 11 bases short and J 1 base short, with 19 bases between. The CDR3 consists of 15 residues. The V gene's germline CDR1 is MNHNS and CDR2 SASEGT. The CDR3 spells CAANPSRGGTDTQYF. The CDR3 DNA follows: TGTGCCGCGAACCCATCGCGGGGTGGCACAGATACGCAGTATTTT.

The chain uses TRBV20-1 and TRBJ1-5; 10 nucleotides match TRBD1. The CDR3 extends over 17 amino acids. Trimming removed 4 bases from V and 5 bases from J; junction bases left unmatched: 14. The V gene's germline CDR1 is DFQATT and CDR2 SNEGSKA (reference sequence). The DNA of the CDR3 is TGCAGTGCTACCCAAGTTGGCGGGACAGGGGTCGATCAGCCCCAGCATTTT. Encoded protein: CSATQVGGTGVDQPQHF.

Many counts were recorded for this clonotype. The J gene is TRBJ2-7, the V gene TRBV28; D gene unclear. Germline CDR1 and CDR2: MDHEN and SYDVKM. This CDR3 is 11 amino acids long. Trimming removed 5 bases from V and 5 bases from J, with 7 bases in between. The CDR3 DNA follows: TGTGCCAGCAGTAGCCGAGACGAGCAGTACTTC. Translating it yields CASSSRDEQYF.